This is a list of T cell receptor beta chains from one sample in a study of beta chain features in type 1 diabetes. TCRdb keeps only in-frame clones here, not all; method: immunoSEQ multiplex PCR. The data show around 300,000 clones, with roughly 8% seen just once and roughly 1% held by the top ten. The sample was central memory CD4+ T cells from blood. Receptors were obtained from a woman aged 18-29 years in good health. The CDR3 runs from the conserved cysteine through the conserved F or W. Each record gives: D gene, V gene, J gene, clone size, CDR3 protein, CDR3 DNA. The D gene is left open where the match is weak. The size entry is marked missing in some rows and otherwise reads once, few, many or a size class.

NA	TRBV11-2	TRBJ2-1	NA	CASSFLAGYNNEQFF	TGTGCCAGCAGCTTCCTCGCGGGATACAACAATGAGCAGTTCTTC
TRBD1	TRBV7-2	TRBJ1-5	few	CASSYNRGNSNQPQHF	TGTGCCAGCAGCTACAACAGGGGCAATAGCAATCAGCCCCAGCATTTT
NA	TRBV7-9	TRBJ2-2	NA	CASSLEPTGVGGGELFF	TGTGCCAGCAGCTTGGAACCGACAGGAGTGGGTGGCGGGGAGCTGTTTTTT
TRBD2	TRBV15	TRBJ2-3	few	CATSRVGLATDTQYF	TGTGCCACCAGCAGAGTGGGACTAGCAACAGATACGCAGTATTTT
TRBD2	TRBV4-3	TRBJ2-3	many	CASSQDLAAGGRTDTQYF	TGCGCCAGCAGCCAAGATCTCGCGGCGGGGGGTCGCACAGATACGCAGTATTTT
TRBD1	TRBV5-1	TRBJ1-2	NA	CASSYRGTGTSAGYGYTF	TGCGCCAGCAGCTATAGAGGGACAGGGACGTCTGCAGGCTATGGCTACACCTTC
TRBD1	TRBV18	TRBJ2-6	few	CASTGQGATSGANVLTF	TGTGCCAGCACAGGACAGGGGGCCACATCTGGGGCCAACGTCCTGACTTTC
TRBD1	TRBV19	TRBJ2-6	few	CASKGYPDRGSGANVLTF	TGTGCCAGTAAGGGTTACCCCGACAGGGGTTCTGGGGCCAACGTCCTGACTTTC
NA	TRBV4-2	TRBJ2-3	NA	CASSFNKGTDTQYF	TGTGCCAGCAGCTTCAATAAGGGGACCGATACGCAGTATTTT
NA	TRBV29-1	TRBJ2-5	few	CSVGEGWGETQYF	TGCAGCGTCGGCGAAGGGTGGGGAGAGACCCAGTACTTC
NA	TRBV9	TRBJ1-5	few	CASSYLDTPNQPQHF	TGTGCCAGCAGCTACCTGGACACACCTAATCAGCCCCAGCATTTT
TRBD1	TRBV2	TRBJ1-3	few	CASSEGTGVYTIYF	TGTGCCAGCAGTGAAGGGACAGGGGTGTACACCATATATTTT
NA	TRBV18	TRBJ2-7	many	CASSPPQDWRQYF	TGTGCCAGCTCACCTCCACAGGATTGGAGGCAGTACTTC
TRBD2	TRBV5-1	TRBJ2-1	few	CASSLEITSGPGNEQFF	TGCGCCAGCAGCTTGGAAATAACTAGCGGTCCCGGCAATGAGCAGTTCTTC
NA	TRBV9	TRBJ1-2	few	CASSPAGGADYGYTF	TGTGCCAGCAGCCCAGCGGGGGGCGCGGACTATGGCTACACCTTC
NA	TRBV29-1	TRBJ2-1	NA	CSVEDGWKNEQFF	TGCAGCGTTGAGGATGGTTGGAAAAATGAGCAGTTCTTC
TRBD2	TRBV7-3	TRBJ2-3	many	CASSFLAGGFGDTQYF	TGTGCCAGCAGTTTCCTAGCGGGAGGGTTCGGAGATACGCAGTATTTT
NA	TRBV18	TRBJ2-6	many	CASSPALGGANVLTF	TGTGCCAGCTCACCGGCGCTCGGGGGGGCCAACGTCCTGACTTTC